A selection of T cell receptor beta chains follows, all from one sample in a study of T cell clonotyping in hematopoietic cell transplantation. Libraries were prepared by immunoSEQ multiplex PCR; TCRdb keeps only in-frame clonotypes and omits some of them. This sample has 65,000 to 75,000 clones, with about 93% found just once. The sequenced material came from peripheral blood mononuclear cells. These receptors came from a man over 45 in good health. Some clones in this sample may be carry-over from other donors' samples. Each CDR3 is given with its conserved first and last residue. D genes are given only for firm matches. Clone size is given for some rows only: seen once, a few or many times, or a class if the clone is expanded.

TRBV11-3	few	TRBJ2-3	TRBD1	TGTGCCAGCAGCGGCGGGACAGGGTACACAGATACGCAGTATTTT	CASSGGTGYTDTQYF
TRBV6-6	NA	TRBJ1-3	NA	TGTGCCAGCAGTTACTCGGCTAATATGGCGAACACCATATATTTT	CASSYSANMANTIYF
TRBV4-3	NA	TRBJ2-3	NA	TGCGCCAGCAGCCAAGCGGGGCTTGACACAGATACGCAGTATTTT	CASSQAGLDTDTQYF
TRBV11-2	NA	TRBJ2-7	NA	TGTGCCAGCAGCCCCCTGGGGGGCCCAAACTACTACGAGCAGTACTTC	CASSPLGGPNYYEQYF
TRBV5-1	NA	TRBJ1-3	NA	TGCGCCAGCCGCCCCTCGACAGGCGGCTCTGGAAACACCATATATTTT	CASRPSTGGSGNTIYF
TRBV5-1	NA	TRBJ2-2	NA	TGCGCCAGCCAGGTTCGAGCGAACACCGGGGAGCTGTTTTTT	CASQVRANTGELFF
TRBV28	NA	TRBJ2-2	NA	TGTGCCACCACGCGAGGGCCCCCCGGGGAGCTGTTTTTT	CATTRGPPGELFF
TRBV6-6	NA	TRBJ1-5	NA	TGTGCCAGCAGCCCCGGGAACAATCAGCCCCAGCATTTT	CASSPGNNQPQHF
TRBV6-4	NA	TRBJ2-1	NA	TGTGCCAGCAGTGATTCCCCCGGGGACGATGAGCAGTTCTTC	CASSDSPGDDEQFF
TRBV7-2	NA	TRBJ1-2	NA	TGTGCCAGCAGCTTACAGGGATGGGACTATGGCTACACCTTC	CASSLQGWDYGYTF
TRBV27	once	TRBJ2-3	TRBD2	TGTGCCAGCAGTTCTTTAGCGGGAGGTGGGGCAGATACGCAGTATTTT	CASSSLAGGGADTQYF
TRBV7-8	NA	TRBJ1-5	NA	TGTGCCAGCGGCGGACAGCGCAATCAGCCCCAGCATTTT	CASGGQRNQPQHF
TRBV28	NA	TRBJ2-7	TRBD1	TGTGCCAGCAGTTCGGTAGCTTGGACAGGGCTCTACGAGCAGTACTTC	CASSSVAWTGLYEQYF
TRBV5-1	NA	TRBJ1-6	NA	TGCGCCAGCAGCTTGAGGGGGGGAGAGAATAATTCACCCCTCCACTTT	CASSLRGGENNSPLHF
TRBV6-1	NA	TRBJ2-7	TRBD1	TGTGCCAGCAGTGAGCAACAGGGGGCGATAGGTCGGGAGCAGTACTTC	CASSEQQGAIGREQYF
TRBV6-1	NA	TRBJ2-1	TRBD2	TGTGCCAGCAGTGAAGTTGCGGGGGGGCTCGCCTACAATGAGCAGTTCTTC	CASSEVAGGLAYNEQFF
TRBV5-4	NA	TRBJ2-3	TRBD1	TGTGCCAGCAGTTCGACAGGGGGCACATCCCTCGGAGATACGCAGTATTTT	CASSSTGGTSLGDTQYF
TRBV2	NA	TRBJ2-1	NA	TGTGCCAGCAGCTACGGGACAAGAAGCAGTGAGCAGTTCTTC	CASSYGTRSSEQFF
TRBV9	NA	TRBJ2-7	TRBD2	TGTGCCAGCAGCCCATGGACTAGCGGGAGAGGCGAGCAGTACTTC	CASSPWTSGRGEQYF
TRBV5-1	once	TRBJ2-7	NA	TGCGCCAGCAGCGGCTCCTACGAGCAGTACTTC	CASSGSYEQYF
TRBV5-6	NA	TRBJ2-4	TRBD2	TGTGCCAGCAGCTTCGGGCTAGCGGGAAACGACATTCAGTACTTC	CASSFGLAGNDIQYF
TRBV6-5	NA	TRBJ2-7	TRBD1	TGTGCCGCACACAGGGGGGTCGGCTACGAGCAGTACTTC	CAAHRGVGYEQYF
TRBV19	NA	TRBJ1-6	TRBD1	TGTGCCAGTTCAGGGGGCGCGGCTAGTATTTCACCCCTCCACTTT	CASSGGAASISPLHF
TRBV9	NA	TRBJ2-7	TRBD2	TGTGCCAGCAGCGACGGCCCCGGGACTAGCGGGAGTTCCTACGAGCAGTACTTC	CASSDGPGTSGSSYEQYF
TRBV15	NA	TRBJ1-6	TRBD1	TGTGCCACCAGCACCTCGACAGGGGAGGGCTCACCCCTCCACTTT	CATSTSTGEGSPLHF
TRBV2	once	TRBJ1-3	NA	TGTGCCAGCAGGCTCCTAGGGTCCGGAAACACCATATATTTT	CASRLLGSGNTIYF
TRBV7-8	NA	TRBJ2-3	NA	TGTGCCAGCAGCCCTGACAGCCTGGGTGGCACAGATACGCAGTATTTT	CASSPDSLGGTDTQYF
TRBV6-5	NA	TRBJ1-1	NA	TGTGCCAGCAGCCCTGACGGGAGGGACACTGAAGCTTTCTTT	CASSPDGRDTEAFF
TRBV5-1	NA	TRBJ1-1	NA	TGCGCCAGCAGCCTTTACAGGACCGGTAACACTGAAGCTTTCTTT	CASSLYRTGNTEAFF
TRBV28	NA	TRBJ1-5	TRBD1	TGTGCCAGCACCCTAACGGGGGCAGGGGGTATGTGGAGCAATCAGCCCCAGCATTTT	CASTLTGAGGMWSNQPQHF
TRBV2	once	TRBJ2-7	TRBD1	TGTGCCAGCAGTGGCGGTGATTGGACAGGGGAGGGGTACTTC	CASSGGDWTGEGYF
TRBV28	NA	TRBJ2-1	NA	TGTGCCAGCAGAAAGAACTCCGCGGAGTTCTTC	CASRKNSAEFF
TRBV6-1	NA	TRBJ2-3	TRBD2	TGTGCCAGCAGTGAAGATGTTTGGCGGGAGGTTACAGATACGCAGTATTTT	CASSEDVWREVTDTQYF
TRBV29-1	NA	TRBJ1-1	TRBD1	TGCAGCACGAACAGGGGCATGAACACTGAAGCTTTCTTT	CSTNRGMNTEAFF
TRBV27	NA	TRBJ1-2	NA	TGTGCCAGCAGTTTATTCGGCGCCCATATAGGGAACCAGGCAGCGAGCTATGGCTACACCTTC	CASSLFGAHIGNQAASYGYTF
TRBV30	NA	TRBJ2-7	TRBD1	TGTGCCTGGAGTCCCCGGGACAGGGGGTTCGAGCAGTACTTC	CAWSPRDRGFEQYF
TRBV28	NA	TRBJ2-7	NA	TGTGCCAGCAGTTTAGAGGACTACGAGCAGTACTTC	CASSLEDYEQYF
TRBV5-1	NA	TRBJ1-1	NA	TGCGCCAGCAGGAGAATGGGACCGGGGGGAGACGCTGAAGCTTTCTTT	CASRRMGPGGDAEAFF
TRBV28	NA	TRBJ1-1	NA	TGTGCCAGCAGTTTTAATTTGAACACTGAAGCTTTCTTT	CASSFNLNTEAFF
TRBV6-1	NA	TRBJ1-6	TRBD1	TGTGCCAGCAGTGAAGTCCCGGGTCAGGGGGCCCTCCACTTT	CASSEVPGQGALHF
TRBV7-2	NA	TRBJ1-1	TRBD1	TGTGCCAGCAGCCACCAAGGGACAGGAGGTAACAGAGCTTTCTTT	CASSHQGTGGNRAFF
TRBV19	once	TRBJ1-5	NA	TGTGCCAGTAGTATAACGGGGGATCAGCCCCAGCATTTT	CASSITGDQPQHF
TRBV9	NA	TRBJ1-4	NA	TGTGCCAGCAGCAACGGACAGTCTTATAATGAAAAACTGTTTTTT	CASSNGQSYNEKLFF
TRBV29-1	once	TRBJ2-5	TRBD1	TGCAGCGTCGATAGGACAGGGAAAGAGACCCAGTACTTC	CSVDRTGKETQYF
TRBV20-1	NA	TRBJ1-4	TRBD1	TGCGGACTCCCGGGACAGGAAAAACTGTTTTTT	CGLPGQEKLFF
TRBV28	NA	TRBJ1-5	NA	TGTGCCAGCAGTTTGGGGGGCTGGGGCAATCAGCCCCAGCATTTT	CASSLGGWGNQPQHF
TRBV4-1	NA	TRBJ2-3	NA	TGCGCCAGCAGCCAAGGGTTGACGGATACGCAGTATTTT	CASSQGLTDTQYF
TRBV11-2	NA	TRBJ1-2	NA	TGTGCCAGCAGCCCTTCCCGGGGGCGGCAGCTCTATGGCTACACCTTC	CASSPSRGRQLYGYTF